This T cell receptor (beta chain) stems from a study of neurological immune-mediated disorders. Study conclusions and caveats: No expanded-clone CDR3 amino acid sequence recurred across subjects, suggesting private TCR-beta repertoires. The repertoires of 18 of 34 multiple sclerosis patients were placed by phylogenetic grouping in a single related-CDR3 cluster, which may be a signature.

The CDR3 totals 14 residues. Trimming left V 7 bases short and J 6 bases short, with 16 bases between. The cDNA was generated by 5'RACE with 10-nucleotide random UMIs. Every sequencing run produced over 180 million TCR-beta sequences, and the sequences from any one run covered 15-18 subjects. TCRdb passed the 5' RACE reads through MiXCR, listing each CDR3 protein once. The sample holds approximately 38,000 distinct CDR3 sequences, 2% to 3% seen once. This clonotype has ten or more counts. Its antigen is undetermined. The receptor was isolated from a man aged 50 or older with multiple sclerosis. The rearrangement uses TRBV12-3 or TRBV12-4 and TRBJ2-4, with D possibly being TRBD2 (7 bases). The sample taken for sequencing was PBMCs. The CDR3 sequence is CASTPGGAGNIQYF. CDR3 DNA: TGTGCCAGCACCCCTGGGGGGGCGGGAAACATTCAGTACTTC.